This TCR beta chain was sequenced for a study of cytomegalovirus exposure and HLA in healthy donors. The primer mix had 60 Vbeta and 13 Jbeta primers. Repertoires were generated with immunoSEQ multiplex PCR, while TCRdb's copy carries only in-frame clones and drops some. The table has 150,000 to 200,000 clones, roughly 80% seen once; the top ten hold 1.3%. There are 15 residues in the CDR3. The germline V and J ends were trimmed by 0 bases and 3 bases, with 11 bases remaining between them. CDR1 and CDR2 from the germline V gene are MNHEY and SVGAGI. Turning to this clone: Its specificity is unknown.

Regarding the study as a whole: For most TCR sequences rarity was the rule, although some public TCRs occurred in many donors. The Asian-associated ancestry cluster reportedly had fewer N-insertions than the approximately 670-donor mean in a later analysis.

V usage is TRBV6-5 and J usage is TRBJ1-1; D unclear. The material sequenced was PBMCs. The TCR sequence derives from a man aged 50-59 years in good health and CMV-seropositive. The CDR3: CASSYSPYRDTEAFF. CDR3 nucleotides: TGTGCCAGCAGTTACTCGCCGTACCGAGACACTGAAGCTTTCTTT.